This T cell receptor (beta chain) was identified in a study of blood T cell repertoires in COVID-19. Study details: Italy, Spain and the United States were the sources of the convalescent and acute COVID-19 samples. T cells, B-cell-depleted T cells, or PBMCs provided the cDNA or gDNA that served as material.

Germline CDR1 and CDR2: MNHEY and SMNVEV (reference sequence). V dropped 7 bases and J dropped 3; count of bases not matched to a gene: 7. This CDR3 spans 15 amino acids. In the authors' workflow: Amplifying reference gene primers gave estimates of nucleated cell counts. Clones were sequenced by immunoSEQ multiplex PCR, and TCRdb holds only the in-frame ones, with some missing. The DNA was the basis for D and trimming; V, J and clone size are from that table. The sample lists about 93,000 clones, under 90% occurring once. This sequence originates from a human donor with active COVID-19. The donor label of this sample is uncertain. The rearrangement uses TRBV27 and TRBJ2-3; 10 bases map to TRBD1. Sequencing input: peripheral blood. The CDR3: CASKRQGAQTDTQYF. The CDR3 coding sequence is TGTGCCAGCAAGCGACAGGGGGCGCAGACAGATACGCAGTATTTT.